This T cell receptor beta chain was recorded in a study of blood T cell repertoires in COVID-19. How the authors handled the data: By means of reference gene primer amplification, nucleated cell counts were estimated. This table comes from immunoSEQ multiplex PCR, and its TCRdb copy is limited to in-frame clones, with some not included. The V and J calls and the clone size are those of that table, but D and trimming were determined from the DNA. Seen here are around 130,000 clones, roughly three quarters observed once, and the top ten hold 7.9%. This clone was seen more than once but under ten times. V was cut by 5 bases and J by 7 bases, with 11 bases left in between. The V gene's germline CDR1 is SGHVS and CDR2 FQNEAQ. The CDR3 is 12 residues long.

This TCR came from a human donor in a cohort sampled during active COVID-19. Input material: peripheral blood. This chain uses TRBV7-8 with TRBJ1-1, with D uncertain. The CDR3 nucleotides read TGTGCCAGCAGCCGCGGTCCGTTTGAAGCTTTCTTT. Its protein is CASSRGPFEAFF.